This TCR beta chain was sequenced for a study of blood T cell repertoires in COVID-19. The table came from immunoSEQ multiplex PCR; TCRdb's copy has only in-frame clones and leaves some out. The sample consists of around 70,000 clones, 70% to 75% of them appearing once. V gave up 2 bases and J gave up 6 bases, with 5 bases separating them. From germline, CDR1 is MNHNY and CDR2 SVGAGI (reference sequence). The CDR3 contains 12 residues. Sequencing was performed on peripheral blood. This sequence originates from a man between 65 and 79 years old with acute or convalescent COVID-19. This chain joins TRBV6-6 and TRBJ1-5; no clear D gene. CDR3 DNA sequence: TGTGCCAGCAGTTACGGAGGTCAGCCCCAGCATTTT. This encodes CASSYGGQPQHF.